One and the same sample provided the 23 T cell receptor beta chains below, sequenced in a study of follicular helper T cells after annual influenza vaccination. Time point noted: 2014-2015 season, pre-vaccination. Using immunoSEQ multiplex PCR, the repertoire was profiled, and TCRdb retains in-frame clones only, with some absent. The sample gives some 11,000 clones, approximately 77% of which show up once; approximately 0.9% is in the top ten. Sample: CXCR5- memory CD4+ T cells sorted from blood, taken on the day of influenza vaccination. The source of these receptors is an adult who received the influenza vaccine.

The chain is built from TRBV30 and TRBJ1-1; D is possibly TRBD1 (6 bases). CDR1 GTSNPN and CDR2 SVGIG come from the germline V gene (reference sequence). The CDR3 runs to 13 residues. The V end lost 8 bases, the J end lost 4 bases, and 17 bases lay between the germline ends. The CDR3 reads CAHHRAEVTEAFF. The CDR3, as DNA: TGTGCCCATCACAGGGCGGAGGTCACTGAAGCTTTCTTT.

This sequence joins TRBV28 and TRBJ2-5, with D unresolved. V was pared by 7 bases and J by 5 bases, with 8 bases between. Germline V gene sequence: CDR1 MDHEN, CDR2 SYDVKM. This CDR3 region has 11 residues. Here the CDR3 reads CASKSGETQYF. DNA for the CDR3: TGTGCCAGCAAATCTGGGGAGACCCAGTACTTC.

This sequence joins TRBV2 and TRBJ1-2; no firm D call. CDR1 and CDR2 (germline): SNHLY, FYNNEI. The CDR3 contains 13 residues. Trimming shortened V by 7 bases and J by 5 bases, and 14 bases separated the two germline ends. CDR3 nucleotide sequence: TGTGCCAGCAACGGCCTACTCCTTTATGGCTACACCTTC. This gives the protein CASNGLLLYGYTF.

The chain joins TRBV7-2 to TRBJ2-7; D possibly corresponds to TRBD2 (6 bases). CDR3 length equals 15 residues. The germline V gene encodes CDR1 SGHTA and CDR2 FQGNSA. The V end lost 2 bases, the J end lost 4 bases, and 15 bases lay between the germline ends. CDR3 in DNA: TGTGCCAGCAGCTTATTTCCGGGACTCCAGTACGAGCAGTACTTC. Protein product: CASSLFPGLQYEQYF.

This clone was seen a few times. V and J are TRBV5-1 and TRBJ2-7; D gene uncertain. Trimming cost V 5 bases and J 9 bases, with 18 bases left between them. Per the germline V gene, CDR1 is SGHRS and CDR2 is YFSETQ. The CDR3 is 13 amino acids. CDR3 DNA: TGCGCCAGCAGTCCTGGAACGCCTCCCGTGCAGTACTTC. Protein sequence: CASSPGTPPVQYF. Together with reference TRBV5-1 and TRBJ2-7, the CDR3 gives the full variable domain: KAGVTQTPRYLIKTRGQQVTLSCSPISGHRSVSWYQQTPGQGLQFLFEYFSETQRNKGNFPGRFSGRQFSNSRSEMNVSTLELGDSALYLCASSPGTPPVQYFGPGTRLTVT.

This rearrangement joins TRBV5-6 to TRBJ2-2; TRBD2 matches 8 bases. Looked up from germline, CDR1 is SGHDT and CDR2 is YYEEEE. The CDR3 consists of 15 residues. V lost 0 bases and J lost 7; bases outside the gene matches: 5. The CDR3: CASSLALLAVGELFF. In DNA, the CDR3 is TGTGCCAGCAGCTTGGCCTTACTAGCGGTCGGGGAGCTGTTTTTT.

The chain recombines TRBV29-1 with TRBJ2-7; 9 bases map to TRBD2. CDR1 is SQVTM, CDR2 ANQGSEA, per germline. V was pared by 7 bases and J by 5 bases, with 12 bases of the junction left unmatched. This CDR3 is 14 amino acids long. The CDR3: CSAAGGRTDHEQYF. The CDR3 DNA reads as TGCAGCGCCGCGGGGGGGCGCACGGACCACGAGCAGTACTTC.

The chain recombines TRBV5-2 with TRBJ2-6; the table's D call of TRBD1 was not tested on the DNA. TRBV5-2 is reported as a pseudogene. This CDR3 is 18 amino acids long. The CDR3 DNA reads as TGTGCCAGCAAATGTAGGCGAGAGACACAAAGTCGGGCCAACGTCCTGACTTTC. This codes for CASKCRRETQSRANVLTF.

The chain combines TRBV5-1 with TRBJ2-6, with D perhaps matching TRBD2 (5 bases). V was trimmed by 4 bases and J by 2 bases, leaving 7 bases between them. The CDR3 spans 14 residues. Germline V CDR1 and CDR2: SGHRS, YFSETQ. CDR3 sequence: CASSQLAGANVLTF. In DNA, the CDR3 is TGCGCCAGCAGCCAACTAGCTGGGGCCAACGTCCTGACTTTC. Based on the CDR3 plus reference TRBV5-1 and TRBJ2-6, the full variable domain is KAGVTQTPRYLIKTRGQQVTLSCSPISGHRSVSWYQQTPGQGLQFLFEYFSETQRNKGNFPGRFSGRQFSNSRSEMNVSTLELGDSALYLCASSQLAGANVLTFGAGSRLTVL.

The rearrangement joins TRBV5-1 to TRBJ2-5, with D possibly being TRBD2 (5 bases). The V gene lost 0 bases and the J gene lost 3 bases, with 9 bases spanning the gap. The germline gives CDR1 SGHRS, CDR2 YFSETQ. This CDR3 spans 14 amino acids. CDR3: CASSLVIGEETQYF. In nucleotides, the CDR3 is TGCGCCAGCAGCTTGGTAATCGGGGAAGAGACCCAGTACTTC.

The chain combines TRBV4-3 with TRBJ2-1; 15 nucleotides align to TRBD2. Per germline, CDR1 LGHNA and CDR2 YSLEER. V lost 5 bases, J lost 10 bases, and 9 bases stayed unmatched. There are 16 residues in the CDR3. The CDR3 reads CASSVQKGLAGGEQFF. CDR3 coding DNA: TGCGCCAGCAGCGTGCAGAAGGGACTAGCGGGAGGAGAGCAGTTCTTC.

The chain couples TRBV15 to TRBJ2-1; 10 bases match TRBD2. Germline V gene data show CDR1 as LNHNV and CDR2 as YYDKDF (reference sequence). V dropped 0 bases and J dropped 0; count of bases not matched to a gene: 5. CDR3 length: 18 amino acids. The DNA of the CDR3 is TGTGCCACCAGCAGAGATGGGGCTAGCGGGAGCTCCTACAATGAGCAGTTCTTC. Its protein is CATSRDGASGSSYNEQFF.

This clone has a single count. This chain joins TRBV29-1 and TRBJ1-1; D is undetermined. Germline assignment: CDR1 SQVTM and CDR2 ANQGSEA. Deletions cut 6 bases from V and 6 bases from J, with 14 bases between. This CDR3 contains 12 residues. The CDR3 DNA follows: TGCAGCGTAAGCCTGGGTGGTGCTGAAGCTTTCTTT. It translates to CSVSLGGAEAFF.

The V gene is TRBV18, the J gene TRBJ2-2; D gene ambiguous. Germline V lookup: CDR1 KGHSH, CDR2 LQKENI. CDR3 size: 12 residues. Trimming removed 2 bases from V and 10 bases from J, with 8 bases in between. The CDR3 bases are TGTGCCAGCTCACCAATCCGAGAGGAGCTGTTTTTT. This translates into CASSPIREELFF.

CDR3 region: CASTRHPSTDTQYF. The CDR3 bases are TGTGCCAGTACAAGACACCCTAGCACAGATACGCAGTATTTT. V and J are TRBV6-5 and TRBJ2-3; D uncertain. The germline gives CDR1 MNHEY, CDR2 SVGAGI. CDR3 length: 14 amino acids. The germline V and J ends were trimmed by 9 bases and 0 bases, with 13 bases remaining between them.

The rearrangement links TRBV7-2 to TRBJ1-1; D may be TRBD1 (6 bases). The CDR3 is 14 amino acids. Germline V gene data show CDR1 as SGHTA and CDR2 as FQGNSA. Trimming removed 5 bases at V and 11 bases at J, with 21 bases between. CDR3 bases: TGTGCCAGCAGCGCGGATACAGGGATTTCAAAGGCTTTCTTT. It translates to CASSADTGISKAFF.

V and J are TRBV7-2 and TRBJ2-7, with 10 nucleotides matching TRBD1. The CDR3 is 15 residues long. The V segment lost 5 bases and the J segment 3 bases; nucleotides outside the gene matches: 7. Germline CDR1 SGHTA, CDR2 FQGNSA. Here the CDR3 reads CASSVRQGAIYEQYF. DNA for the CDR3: TGTGCCAGCAGCGTAAGACAGGGGGCTATCTACGAGCAGTACTTC.

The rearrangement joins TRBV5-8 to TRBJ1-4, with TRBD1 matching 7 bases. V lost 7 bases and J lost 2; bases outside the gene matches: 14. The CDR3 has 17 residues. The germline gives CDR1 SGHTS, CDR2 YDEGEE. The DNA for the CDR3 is TGTGCCAGCCCCCCCGACAGGGTGCGGTCCACTAATGAAAAACTGTTTTTT. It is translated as CASPPDRVRSTNEKLFF.

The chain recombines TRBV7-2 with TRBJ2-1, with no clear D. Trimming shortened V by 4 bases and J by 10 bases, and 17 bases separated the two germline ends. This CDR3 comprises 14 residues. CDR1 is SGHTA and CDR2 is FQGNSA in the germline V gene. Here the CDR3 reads CASSSRNTDREQFF. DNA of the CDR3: TGTGCCAGCAGCTCCCGAAACACGGACCGGGAGCAGTTCTTC.

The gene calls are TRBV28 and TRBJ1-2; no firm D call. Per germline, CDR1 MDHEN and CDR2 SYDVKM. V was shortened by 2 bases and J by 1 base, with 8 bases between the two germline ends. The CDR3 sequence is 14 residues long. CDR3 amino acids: CASSLRSFNYGYTF. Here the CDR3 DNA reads TGTGCCAGCAGTTTACGCAGCTTTAACTATGGCTACACCTTC.

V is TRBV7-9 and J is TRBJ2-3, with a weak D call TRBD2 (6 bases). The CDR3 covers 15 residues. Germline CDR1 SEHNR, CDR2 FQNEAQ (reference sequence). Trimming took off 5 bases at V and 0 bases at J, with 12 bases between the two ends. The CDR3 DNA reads TGTGCCAGCAGCACCGGGACTGGGAGCACAGATACGCAGTATTTT. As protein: CASSTGTGSTDTQYF. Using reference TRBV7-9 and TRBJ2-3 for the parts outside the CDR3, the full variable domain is DTGVSQNPRHKITKRGQNVTFRCDPISEHNRLYWYRQTLGQGPEFLTYFQNEAQLEKSRLLSDRFSAERPKGSFSTLEIQRTEQGDSAMYLCASSTGTGSTDTQYFGPGTRLTVL.

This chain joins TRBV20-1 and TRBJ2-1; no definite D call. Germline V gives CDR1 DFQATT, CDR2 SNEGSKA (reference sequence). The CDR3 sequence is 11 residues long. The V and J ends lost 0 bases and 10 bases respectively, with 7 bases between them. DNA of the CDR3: TGCAGTGCTAGAGATTATAGGGAGCAGTTCTTC. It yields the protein CSARDYREQFF.

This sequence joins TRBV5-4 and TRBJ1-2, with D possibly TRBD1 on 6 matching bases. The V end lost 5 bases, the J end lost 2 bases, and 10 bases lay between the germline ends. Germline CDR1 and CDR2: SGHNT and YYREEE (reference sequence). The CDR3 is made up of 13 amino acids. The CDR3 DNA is TGTGCCAGCAGTCCGGACAGAAACTATGGCTACACCTTC. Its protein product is CASSPDRNYGYTF.